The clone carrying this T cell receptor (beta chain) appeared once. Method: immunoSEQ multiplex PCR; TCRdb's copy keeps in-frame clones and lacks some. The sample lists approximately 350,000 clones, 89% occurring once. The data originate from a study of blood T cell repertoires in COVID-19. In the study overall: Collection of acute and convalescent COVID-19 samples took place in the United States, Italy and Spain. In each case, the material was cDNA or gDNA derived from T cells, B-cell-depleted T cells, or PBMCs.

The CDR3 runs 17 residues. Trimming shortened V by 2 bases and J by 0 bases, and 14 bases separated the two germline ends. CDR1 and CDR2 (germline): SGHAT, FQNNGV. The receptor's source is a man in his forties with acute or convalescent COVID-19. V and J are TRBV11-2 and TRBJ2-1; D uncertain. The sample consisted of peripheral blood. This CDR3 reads CASSLYFRPSSYNEQFF. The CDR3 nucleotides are TGTGCCAGCAGCTTATACTTCAGACCTAGCTCCTACAATGAGCAGTTCTTC.